This record concerns one TCR beta chain sequence. Its antigen remains undetermined. Base qualities were left out, and no much larger clone turns up one base away. In total, just over 650 healthy bone marrow donors made up the cohort. All cohort members were sampled while nominally healthy, although unrecorded immune exposures were likely present. The donor tested CMV seropositive, placing the donor among the 290 or so seropositive members of the cohort. A peripheral blood sample was provided by each donor, and peripheral blood mononuclear cells were used for TCR beta sequencing. Genomic DNA extraction from the blood cell samples was performed with the Qiagen DNeasy Blood Extraction Kit. Including the terminal cysteine and phenylalanine, the CDR3 comprises 15 residues. This entry keeps only the CDR3 DNA: 45 bases, framed from base 1. V loses 5 bases at its end and J loses 5 bases; junction bases beyond the gene matches: 5. In the germline V gene, CDR1 corresponds to SGHNT and CDR2 to YENEEA.

This sample is drawn from a study of cytomegalovirus exposure and HLA in healthy donors (dated by TCRdb to about 2017). Notes on the research overall: According to an earlier analysis of a few hundred of the donors, 150 million to 200 million T cells yielded approximately 120 million unique TCR beta sequences and less than 300 Gb of sequence data. Both class I and class II loci were covered by HLA typing, at four-digit resolution. All discovery cohort repertoires had been generated on a single sequencing platform. The number of donors typed differed by locus, with roughly 629-640 for A, B, C, DRB1 and DQB1, approximately 500 for DQA1, about 610 for DPA1, and around 450 for DPB1. Donor age, sex, ethnicity and CMV serostatus were compiled together with the repertoire data. Among almost 400 genotyped donors of the cohort, an average of around 240,000 unique TCR beta nucleotide sequences were sequenced per donor, roughly a sixth of them non-productive. The study aimed to test whether signatures of past pathogen exposure could be identified by cataloging public T cell receptors. In addition to the first cohort of roughly 700 subjects, a separate validation cohort of 120 different subjects was used. Roughly 300 gigabases of sequencing data and around 88 million unique TCR sequences made up an early release that covered about 640 HLA-typed donors. A later genetic analysis took genome-wide SNP genotypes for about three fifths of the 666 donors and used that subset as a discovery cohort. High-throughput TCR immunosequencing, statistical association of individual TCRs with disease status, and machine learning were combined to predict cytomegalovirus infection status. Rather than drawing on any new phenotypic data, the later analysis identified candidate immune exposures from TCR beta sequences and the way those sequences occurred across donors. About five DR-DQ haplotypes were handled as single units for association and clustering, since linkage in the cohort was strong. In a later analysis, previously published TCR beta repertoires from roughly 710 donors were re-analyzed and high-resolution HLA genotyping was added so that TCR occurrence patterns could be studied. Among the roughly 400 genotyped donors, around 81% belonged to the genetic ancestry cluster associated with self-reported Caucasian donors. In an earlier analysis of roughly 540 of the donors, high-throughput TCR beta sequencing was used to judge whether each TCR beta V gene segment behaved as functional or pseudogenic. The study profiled the T cell repertoires of 550 to 700 subjects by immunosequencing and related them to cytomegalovirus serostatus.

Libraries were constructed by the immunoSEQ multiplex PCR assay. For the multiplex PCR, a mixture combining 60 forward primers for TCR Vbeta segments and 13 reverse primers for TCR Jbeta segments was used. Amplification of the CDR3 region of rearranged TCR beta genes was performed with a multiplex PCR assay on genomic DNA. On the Illumina HiSeq System, the amplified TCR beta libraries were sequenced as 87-base-pair reads. On the authors' methods: A later analysis tallied 70 million to 100 million unique TCR beta chains across the 660 or so repertoires, and around 9.9 million of those chains were shared by two or more donors. To remove PCR and sequencing errors, raw reads were error-corrected and collapsed into unique sequences using a nearest-neighbor algorithm that merged closely related sequences. To assign V, D and J gene segments, CDR3 sequences were aligned to IMGT reference sequences. For a sequence to be retained, at least a six-nucleotide match to both a V gene segment and a J gene segment was required. Rearrangements were classified as productive when the CDR3 lacked stop codons and remained in frame with V and J, and all other rearrangements were classified as non-productive. Following IMGT convention, CDR3 was defined as the stretch from the second conserved V-encoded cysteine up to the conserved J-encoded phenylalanine. In an earlier analysis of some 550 of the donors, sequences lacking an unambiguous match to a single V gene segment were excluded. In an earlier analysis of approximately 500 of the donors, a V segment was called functional when productive rearrangements were above 56.7%, and segregating when the standard deviation between donors exceeded 5%. A statistical classification framework was built for diagnosing cytomegalovirus status from the catalog of TCR beta chain sequences. In a later analysis, V and J genes were assigned by comparing TCR nucleotide sequences against IMGT/GENE-DB human TR gene sequences. The TCRdist pipeline was used in a later analysis to assign CDR3 sequences and most-parsimonious VDJ recombination scenarios. A later analysis defined each TCR beta chain by its CDR3 amino acid sequence plus V-gene family, and excluded reads lacking a unique V-gene family. To address suspected cross-contamination and a sequencing artifact, a later analysis removed 550 to 750 highly shared, low-generation-probability nucleotide sequences. A later analysis calculated a clonal expansion index for each public chain from normalized within-repertoire ranks of inferred template counts. In a later analysis, generation probabilities were computed using a VDJ recombination model fitted to out-of-frame rearrangements, and the results were checked against IGoR. In a later analysis, hypergeometric tests were used to score TCR-TCR, TCR-HLA and TCR-CMV co-occurrence, with a repertoire-size bias correction applied to TCR pairs. To estimate false discovery rates, a later analysis permuted the HLA or CMV assignments 20 times. A later analysis grouped co-occurring TCRs with DBSCAN, adding TCRdist sequence similarity when clustering within HLA-allele-positive subsets. Co-occurrence clustering excluded repertoires with fewer than 30,000 or more than 120,000 public chains, plus five with anomalous nucleotide sharing. In TCRdb, the immuneACCESS table is reduced to in-frame sequences with V and J assigned. These tables do not hold every clone; where another copy was compared, an unresolved V gene accounts for under half, and the others remain unexplained. V and J calls and clone size are as listed in that table; D and trimming were resolved from the DNA. This sample has more than 85,000 clones in its table, and about 75% of those were observed once. Together, the top ten hold 13% to 15% of the sample.

Study-wide findings and limitations: Correlated functional status among segregating V segments might be attributable to linkage disequilibrium, but an unknown experimental factor could not be ruled out. A later analysis found that most CMV-associated TCR beta chains appeared HLA-restricted, with HLA associations seemingly driven largely by CMV exposure. An association between a missense DCLRE1C variant and V-gene and J-gene trimming of TCR beta chains was found in a later genetic analysis and replicated in an independent cohort. A few of the identified cytomegalovirus-associated TCR beta chains were confirmed in vitro to be specific for cytomegalovirus antigens. Broadly in line with IMGT annotations, most TCR beta V segments showed up in productive rearrangements about 87% or about 30% of the time in an earlier analysis of about 500 of the donors. This cohort had only TCR beta chains sequenced, and the lack of alpha or paired-chain data limited which features could be detected. A cluster of highly shared sequence variants was judged likely to be a technical artifact of the sequencing pipeline. Because counts were too low, 15 or so rarely observed V segments, including chromosome 9 orphons, were excluded from the earlier analysis of under 650 of the donors. A later analysis found that HLA-associated TCR beta chains were more clonally expanded and had lower generation probabilities than equally common non-associated chains. The study listed 150 to 200 TCR beta chains as associated with cytomegalovirus. In a later genetic analysis, fewer N-insertions in productive TCRs were reported among donors in an Asian-associated ancestry cluster than the roughly 710-donor mean. Roughly uniform sequencing depth across donors was assumed in presence/absence analyses, although this assumption may not hold. The only immune exposure information available for the cohort was CMV serostatus. Specific HLA alleles were associated with 15,000 to 20,000 TCR beta sequences at a false discovery rate of 0.05 in a later analysis. While some public TCRs were present in many individuals, most TCR sequences turned up only very rarely across donors. The classifier was reported to diagnose cytomegalovirus status with high specificity and sensitivity in both the original cohort and the validation cohort. HLA typing was unavailable for some donors at each locus, so association tests used only the typed subset. According to a later analysis, TCR association rates differed among HLA loci, with DRB1 alleles showing the most associated TCRs and HLA-C alleles showing the fewest. It was suggested by the authors that the approach could potentially be generalized to other disease states and immunological phenotypes. Because the 87-base-pair reads could not distinguish some IMGT-functional V segments, including TRBV6-2 and TRBV6-3, those segments were excluded. A further reported finding was that TCR beta sequences accurately predicted the HLA-A and HLA-B alleles for most subjects in the first cohort. Several of the top co-occurrence clusters appeared to be linked to parvovirus B19, influenza, CMV and Epstein-Barr virus, according to a later analysis. When HLA alleles, especially DR and DQ, strongly co-occurred, attributing TCR associations to individual alleles was difficult.

The sample comprised PBMCs. The TCR comes from a male donor in good health and CMV-seropositive. This chain is built from TRBV11-3 and TRBJ2-1; TRBD2 aligns with 11 central bases. The CDR3 amino acid sequence is: CASSRLAGGDNEQFF. In nucleotides, the sequence is TGTGCCAGCAGCCGTCTAGCGGGGGGTGACAATGAGCAGTTCTTC.